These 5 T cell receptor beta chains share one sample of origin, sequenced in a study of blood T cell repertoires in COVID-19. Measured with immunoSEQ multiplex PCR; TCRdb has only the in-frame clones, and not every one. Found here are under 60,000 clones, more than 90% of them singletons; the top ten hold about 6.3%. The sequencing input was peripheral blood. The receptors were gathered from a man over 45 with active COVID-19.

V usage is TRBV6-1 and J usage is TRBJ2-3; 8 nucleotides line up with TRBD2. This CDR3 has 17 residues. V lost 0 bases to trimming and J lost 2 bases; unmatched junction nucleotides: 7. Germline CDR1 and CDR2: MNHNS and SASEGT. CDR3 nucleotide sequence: TGTGCCAGCAGTGAAGCGCCCCAGCGGGGGCTCACAGATACGCAGTATTTT. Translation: CASSEAPQRGLTDTQYF.

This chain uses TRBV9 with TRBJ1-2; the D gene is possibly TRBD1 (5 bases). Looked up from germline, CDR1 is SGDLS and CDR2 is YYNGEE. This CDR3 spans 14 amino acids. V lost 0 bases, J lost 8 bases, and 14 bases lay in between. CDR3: CASSVGGLGGGYTF. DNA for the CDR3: TGTGCCAGCAGCGTAGGGGGCCTCGGGGGAGGCTACACCTTC.

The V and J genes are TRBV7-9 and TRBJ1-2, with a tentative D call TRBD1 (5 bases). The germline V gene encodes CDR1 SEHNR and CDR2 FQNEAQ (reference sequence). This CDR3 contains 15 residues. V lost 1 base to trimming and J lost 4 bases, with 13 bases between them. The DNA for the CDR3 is TGTGCCAGCAGCTTAGATGGGGCAGGGATCTATGGCTACACCTTC. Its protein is CASSLDGAGIYGYTF. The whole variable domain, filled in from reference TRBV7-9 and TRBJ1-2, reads DTGVSQNPRHKITKRGQNVTFRCDPISEHNRLYWYRQTLGQGPEFLTYFQNEAQLEKSRLLSDRFSAERPKGSFSTLEIQRTEQGDSAMYLCASSLDGAGIYGYTFGSGTRLTVV.

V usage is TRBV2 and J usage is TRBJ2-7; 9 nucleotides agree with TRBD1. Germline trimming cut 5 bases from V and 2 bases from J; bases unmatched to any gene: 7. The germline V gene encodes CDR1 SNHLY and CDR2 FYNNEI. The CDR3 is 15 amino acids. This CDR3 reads CASSYRQGETYEQYF. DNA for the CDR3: TGTGCCAGCAGTTACCGACAGGGGGAGACCTACGAGCAGTACTTC.

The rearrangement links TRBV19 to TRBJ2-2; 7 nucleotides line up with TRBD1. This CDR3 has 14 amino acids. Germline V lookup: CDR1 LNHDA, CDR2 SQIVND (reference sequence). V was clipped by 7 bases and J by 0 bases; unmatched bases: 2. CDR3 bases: TGTGCCAGTAAGGGACAGACGAACACCGGGGAGCTGTTTTTT. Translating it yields CASKGQTNTGELFF.